These T cell receptor beta chains were read from a single sample in a study of CD8+ T cells in alopecia areata. The data were produced by immunoSEQ multiplex PCR, yet TCRdb's version contains in-frame clones alone and is incomplete. This sample carries more than 110,000 clones, about 60% of them seen once, and the ten largest clones take approximately 6.5%. The starting material was CD4+ T cells sorted from blood, obtained at week 0. These receptors were taken from a human donor with alopecia areata. Both conserved end residues are part of each CDR3. D genes are given only for firm matches. Expanded clones are given a class, and other clones once, few, many or no size at all.

v_call	j_call	clone_size	d_call	cdr3_nt	cdr3_aa
TRBV27	TRBJ1-6	-	-	TGTGCCAGCACCCAGCCTAGTGGTTCACCCCTCCACTTT	CASTQPSGSPLHF
TRBV15	TRBJ1-1	-	-	TGTGCCACCAGCAGAGACCCACCTGGGACGGCGAACACTGAAGCTTTCTTT	CATSRDPPGTANTEAFF
TRBV7-2	TRBJ2-7	-	TRBD1	TGTGCCAGCAGCTCCGGGACAGGGATCAACGAGCAGTACTTC	CASSSGTGINEQYF
TRBV5-4	TRBJ2-4	-	-	TGTGCCAGCAGTCCAACCGGGACGACCAAGGACATTCAGTACTTC	CASSPTGTTKDIQYF
TRBV7-8	TRBJ1-1	-	-	TGTGCCAGCAGCTTACCATCTATGAACACTGAAGCTTTCTTT	CASSLPSMNTEAFF
TRBV29-1	TRBJ2-5	-	-	TGCAGCGTTGGACCCTCGGCTCCCCAGTACTTC	CSVGPSAPQYF
TRBV7-9	TRBJ2-7	once	-	TGTGCCAGCAGCTTAGGGGGTCCCAGCTCCTACGAGCAGTACTTC	CASSLGGPSSYEQYF
TRBV18	TRBJ2-3	-	-	TGTGCCAGCTCACGGTACACCTCTAGCACAGATACGCAGTATTTT	CASSRYTSSTDTQYF
TRBV19	TRBJ2-5	-	-	TGTGCCAGTAGTTACGACTTTCGAGAGACCCAGTACTTC	CASSYDFRETQYF
TRBV4-1	TRBJ1-5	-	TRBD1	TGCGCCAGCAGCCAAGTGGACAGGGCCAATCAGCCCCAGCATTTT	CASSQVDRANQPQHF
TRBV10-3	TRBJ1-6	-	-	TGTGCCATCAGTACGACACCATCGGAGACCCTCCACTTT	CAISTTPSETLHF
TRBV25-1	TRBJ2-5	few	-	TGTGCCAGCAGTGCCCCTGGGAGGGAGACCCAGTACTTC	CASSAPGRETQYF
TRBV7-2	TRBJ2-1	-	-	TGTGCCAGCAGCCAGACAGGCACTAGGGATGAGCAGTTCTTC	CASSQTGTRDEQFF
TRBV7-2	TRBJ2-3	-	TRBD2	TGTGCCACAAATGGGGGGGACACAGATACGCAGTATTTT	CATNGGDTDTQYF
TRBV27	TRBJ1-5	-	-	TGTGCCAGCAGGGGGATGGGGTCTAGCAATCAGCCCCAGCATTTT	CASRGMGSSNQPQHF
TRBV19	TRBJ1-5	few	-	TGTGCCACAATGCAGGACGGCCTTAGCAATCAGCCCCAGCATTTT	CATMQDGLSNQPQHF
TRBV11-2	TRBJ1-2	few	TRBD1	TGTGCCAGCAGCCCGAGCCGGGACAGGGTTCATGGCTACACCTTC	CASSPSRDRVHGYTF
TRBV11-1	TRBJ2-5	-	TRBD2	TGTGCCAGCAGCCCCCGGACTAGCGGGGGCCAAGAGACCCAGTACTTC	CASSPRTSGGQETQYF